This T cell receptor (beta chain) was identified during a study of shared clonotypes between healthy human individuals. The repertoire was sequenced with immunoSEQ multiplex PCR; TCRdb's copy has only in-frame clones and lacks some. The sample includes about 2.4 million clones, 93% seen only once; the top ten take 0.36%. The CDR3 contains 15 residues. The germline V gene encodes CDR1 MNHEY and CDR2 SVGAGI. V shed 5 bases and J 1 base; nucleotides not matched to a gene: 4. Sequencing was done on a sample of naive CD4+ T cells from PBMCs. Subset given: CD45RA+ positively selected. The chain has TRBV6-5 and TRBJ2-3; 9 bases match TRBD2. This clonotype was sampled from a man younger than 30 in good health. Some clones in this sample may be carry-over from other donors' samples. The CDR3 bases are TGTGCCAGCAGTGTTATAGCGGGGGGCACAGATACGCAGTATTTT. It translates to CASSVIAGGTDTQYF.